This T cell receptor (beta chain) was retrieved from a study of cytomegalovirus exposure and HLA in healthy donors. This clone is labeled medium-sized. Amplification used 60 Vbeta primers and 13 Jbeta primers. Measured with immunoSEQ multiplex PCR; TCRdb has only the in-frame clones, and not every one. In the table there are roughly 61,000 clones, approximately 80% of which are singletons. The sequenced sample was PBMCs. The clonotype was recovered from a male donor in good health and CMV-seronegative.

This CDR3 is CASSRNRGSTEAFF. CDR3 nucleotides: TGCGCCAGCAGCCGGAACAGGGGGAGTACTGAAGCTTTCTTT. The chain joins TRBV4-3 to TRBJ1-1; 8 positions agree with TRBD1. The CDR3 is 14 amino acids. The germline V gene has CDR1 LGHNA and CDR2 YSLEER. V was clipped by 4 bases and J by 5 bases; unmatched bases: 6.